Detailed here is one T cell receptor (beta chain). This record belongs to a study of blood T cell repertoires in COVID-19. Study in general: The origin of the acute and convalescent COVID-19 samples was the United States, Italy and Spain. The analysed material was cDNA or gDNA that came from T cells, B-cell-depleted T cells, or PBMCs.

The CDR3 is 16 residues long. Losses at the gene ends were 3 bases for V and 4 bases for J; bases not matched to a gene: 7. Germline CDR1 and CDR2: MNHEY and SMNVEV (reference sequence). Original data processing: Amplification of reference gene primers provided the estimated nucleated cell counts. TCRdb's table, derived via immunoSEQ multiplex PCR, lists solely in-frame clones and lacks some. D and trimming were read from the DNA, whereas the V and J calls and clone size are those reported in that table. The sample has about 150,000 clones, around 90% seen once; the top ten hold approximately 0.55%. This sequence originates from a man aged 45-65 years with acute or convalescent COVID-19. The chain carries TRBV27 and TRBJ2-7; 12 bases match TRBD2. Sequences were obtained from peripheral blood. The CDR3 DNA is TGTGCCAGCAGTTTCATCCCCGGACTAGCGGGATACGAGCAGTACTTC. Its translation: CASSFIPGLAGYEQYF.